The rows below give T cell receptor beta chains drawn from one sample of a study of blood T cells in healthy people across ages. TCRdb reprocessed the 5' RACE reads via MiXCR and lists one record per CDR3 protein. The table shows some 760,000 distinct CDR3 sequences, with around 25% occurring only once. The sample also formed part of further work on T cells of mothers and their children.

Specimen: blood. These receptors were collected from a boy aged 10-17 years in good health. Both conserved end residues are part of each CDR3. The order of the fields is clone size, J gene, D gene, V gene, CDR3 DNA, CDR3 protein. A D gene is named only where the DNA matches it firmly. A clone size is listed for some rows: how often the clone was seen (once, few, many), or a class if it is expanded.

NA	TRBJ2-5	NA	TRBV12-3/TRBV12-4	TGTGCCAGCAGTCGGGACCGCTGGCAAGAGACCCAGTACTTC	CASSRDRWQETQYF
NA	TRBJ2-7	NA	TRBV28	TGTGCCATTCAAAGAGCCTACGAGCAGTACTTC	CAIQRAYEQYF
NA	TRBJ2-4	TRBD2	TRBV4-1	TGCGCCAGCAGCCAAGGAGCGGGGGAGGTGAACATTCAGTACTTC	CASSQGAGEVNIQYF
few	TRBJ1-5	NA	TRBV18	TGTGCCAGCTGGACGGGGCCCCAGCATTTT	CASWTGPQHF
NA	TRBJ2-5	TRBD2	TRBV7-2	TGTGCCAGCAGCTTCCTTGGCGGGGGTAACCAAGAGACCCAGTACTTC	CASSFLGGGNQETQYF
NA	TRBJ1-4	NA	TRBV5-5	TGTGCCAGCAGCTTAACTCCGGATGAAAAACTGTTTTTT	CASSLTPDEKLFF
few	TRBJ2-7	TRBD2	TRBV7-2	TGTGCCAGCAGCCCCCGGACTAGCTTGGGCGAGCAGTACTTC	CASSPRTSLGEQYF
NA	TRBJ2-1	NA	TRBV29-1	TGCAGCGTTGGGACAGCATACAATGAGCAGTTCTTC	CSVGTAYNEQFF
NA	TRBJ1-1	NA	TRBV2	TGTGCCAGCAGGATGACCCCCGGAGGTGAAGCTTTCTTT	CASRMTPGGEAFF
NA	TRBJ1-2	TRBD1	TRBV4-3	TGCGCCAGCAGCCAAGATGTTGGGACACAGGGGATCTACACCTTC	CASSQDVGTQGIYTF
NA	TRBJ2-7	NA	TRBV6-5	TGTGCCAGCAGTAAACAGCCCTCCTACGAGCAGTACTTC	CASSKQPSYEQYF
NA	TRBJ1-1	TRBD1	TRBV7-2	TGTGCCAGCAGCTTTCGAGCCAACTTCAGGGGGGAGAGCACTGAAGCTTTCTTT	CASSFRANFRGESTEAFF
few	TRBJ2-2	NA	TRBV4-2	TGTGCCAGCAGCCAGTCCCTTTCAGGGACCGGGGAGCTGTTTTTT	CASSQSLSGTGELFF
NA	TRBJ2-5	NA	TRBV7-6	TGTGCCAGCAGCTTAGGGCCAGGGGACCGAGAGACCCAGTACTTC	CASSLGPGDRETQYF
few	TRBJ2-1	TRBD2	TRBV9	TGTGCCAGCAGCCCCTCTGGAGGGGCGGGAGGGGGTTACAATGAGCAGTTCTTC	CASSPSGGAGGGYNEQFF
NA	TRBJ2-7	NA	TRBV5-1	TGCACCAGCAGAGATTCACGCGAGGAGATTACCTACGAGCAGTACTTC	CTSRDSREEITYEQYF
NA	TRBJ1-2	TRBD1	TRBV7-2	TGTGCCAGCAGCCCCCGACAGGGGAGGGTTGGCTACACCTTC	CASSPRQGRVGYTF
NA	TRBJ2-7	NA	TRBV6-5	TGTGCCAGCAGTCGTGGGGTAGAGGGAGCGGTCGGCTACGAGCAGTACTTC	CASSRGVEGAVGYEQYF
few	TRBJ2-6	NA	TRBV10-2	TGCGCCAGCACCGACGGGTTCTCTGGGGCCAACGTCCTGACTTTC	CASTDGFSGANVLTF
few	TRBJ1-4	NA	TRBV29-1	TGCAGCGTTGAAGATCGGCAGGGAAAACTGTTTTTT	CSVEDRQGKLFF
NA	TRBJ1-1	TRBD1	TRBV29-1	TGCAGCGTTTTATCCGGACAGGGTGGCTCTGAAGCTTTCTTT	CSVLSGQGGSEAFF
NA	TRBJ2-2	NA	TRBV5-1	TGCGCCAGCAGCTTGTTGGGGGCGAACACCGGGGAGCTGTTTTTT	CASSLLGANTGELFF
few	TRBJ2-7	NA	TRBV5-5	TGTGCCAGCAGCTTGGTACAGGCTGGTTACGAGCAGTACTTC	CASSLVQAGYEQYF
few	TRBJ2-5	NA	TRBV18	TGTGCCAGCTCACCCTCCCTACTGGGAGCCCAAGAGACCCAGTACTTC	CASSPSLLGAQETQYF
NA	TRBJ2-5	NA	TRBV7-6	TGTGCCAGCAGTCCTAAAGGGGGATTAGCGGAACAAGAGACCCAGTACTTC	CASSPKGGLAEQETQYF
NA	TRBJ2-5	NA	TRBV11-2	TGTGCCAGCAGCTTGGGAGAGAAAAAATACCAAGAGACCCAGTACTTC	CASSLGEKKYQETQYF
few	TRBJ1-1	NA	TRBV7-2	TGTGCCAGCACCCACTCCGGGCGAAACACTGAAGCTTTCTTT	CASTHSGRNTEAFF
many	TRBJ2-7	TRBD2	TRBV10-3	TGTGCCATCAGTGACTACCGCGGGGGGAGGTACGAGCAGTACTTC	CAISDYRGGRYEQYF
few	TRBJ1-2	TRBD1	TRBV12-3/TRBV12-4	TGTGCCAGCAGTCCGCGACAGGGCGGGGTCTATGGCTACACCTTC	CASSPRQGGVYGYTF
NA	TRBJ2-1	TRBD2	TRBV10-3	TGTGCCATCAGAGGACTAGCGGGAGGCGGCGAGCAGTTCTTC	CAIRGLAGGGEQFF
NA	TRBJ2-1	TRBD2	TRBV5-1	TGCGCCAGCAGCTTGGCCTCTAGCGGGAGGGGGGAAAATGAGCAGTTCTTC	CASSLASSGRGENEQFF
NA	TRBJ2-7	TRBD1	TRBV29-1	TGCAGCGTTGCTCAGGGGGAGAGCTCCTACGAGCAGTACTTC	CSVAQGESSYEQYF
few	TRBJ2-1	TRBD2	TRBV7-6	TGTGCCAGCAGCCCGACTAGCGGGGGGGCAAAAAATGAGCAGTTCTTC	CASSPTSGGAKNEQFF
NA	TRBJ1-2	TRBD1	TRBV20-1	TGCAGTGCTACCCTGACAGGGGAAGGCTACACCTTC	CSATLTGEGYTF
NA	TRBJ2-7	NA	TRBV20-1	TGCAGTGCTAGAGATGGGGACATCTCCTACGAGCAGTACTTC	CSARDGDISYEQYF
few	TRBJ1-2	TRBD1	TRBV12-3/TRBV12-4	TGTGCCAGCAGTATACCATTGGACAGGGACAACTATGGCTACACCTTC	CASSIPLDRDNYGYTF
NA	TRBJ1-6	NA	TRBV6-1	TGTGCCAGCACTCGGGGGCGGCGGACTGGCGATTCACCCCTCCACTTT	CASTRGRRTGDSPLHF
NA	TRBJ1-1	NA	TRBV7-9	TGTGCCAGCAGCTTTCGAGGAGGGGCCGAGAGAACTGAAGCTTTCTTT	CASSFRGGAERTEAFF
NA	TRBJ2-3	TRBD2	TRBV4-3	TGCGCCAGCAGCCAAGTCTTAAGCGGGGGGGCCCAAGATACGCAGTATTTT	CASSQVLSGGAQDTQYF
few	TRBJ1-3	NA	TRBV2	TGTGCCATCAAATCGGGGGGGTCCAGCTCTGGAAACACCATATATTTT	CAIKSGGSSSGNTIYF
few	TRBJ2-7	NA	TRBV2	TGTGCCAGCAGTGCTCCAGGGATCGAATCCTACGAGCAGTACTTC	CASSAPGIESYEQYF
few	TRBJ2-1	NA	TRBV5-1	TGCGCCAGCAGAAGGACAGCAGGCTATGAGCAGTTCTTC	CASRRTAGYEQFF
once	TRBJ2-7	TRBD2	TRBV5-1	TGCGCCAGCAGCTTAGGGCTAGCGGGATACTACGAGCAGTACTTC	CASSLGLAGYYEQYF
few	TRBJ2-1	NA	TRBV7-9	TGTGCCAGCAGCTTAAGGGCCATGAATGAGCAGTTCTTC	CASSLRAMNEQFF
NA	TRBJ2-2	NA	TRBV27	TGTGCCAGCAAGGGGGGAGGGCCGTACGGGGAGCTGTTTTTT	CASKGGGPYGELFF
NA	TRBJ2-1	NA	TRBV11-2	TGTGCCAGCAGCTTAGATTCGGGGATCTCCTACAATGAGCAGTTCTTC	CASSLDSGISYNEQFF
NA	TRBJ2-5	NA	TRBV29-1	TGCAGCGTTGAAGACGGGGGCTGGGGAGAGACCCAGTACTTC	CSVEDGGWGETQYF
NA	TRBJ2-1	TRBD2	TRBV20-1	TGCAGTGCCTCCTCTGGGACTAGCGGGTACAATGAGCACTTCTTC	CSASSGTSGYNEHFF
NA	TRBJ2-2	NA	TRBV13	TGTGCCAGCAGCTTAGCGGGTTACCCGTCGAACACCGGGGAGCTGTTTTTT	CASSLAGYPSNTGELFF
few	TRBJ1-4	TRBD1	TRBV29-1	TGCAGCGTTGAAGATCCAAAGGGGGTGCAGGGGGCCAGTGAAAAACTGTTTTTT	CSVEDPKGVQGASEKLFF
NA	TRBJ1-1	TRBD1	TRBV11-2	TGTGCCAGCAGCTTAGACGGACAGGGGGCGGAAGCTTTCTTT	CASSLDGQGAEAFF
few	TRBJ2-2	TRBD2	TRBV7-3	TGTGCCAGCAGCGAGCGGGGGTACACCGGGGAGCTGTTTTTT	CASSERGYTGELFF
few	TRBJ1-6	NA	TRBV12-3/TRBV12-4	TGTGCCAGCAGTTTAAGTAGCCAGGGGAATTCACCCCTCCACTTT	CASSLSSQGNSPLHF
NA	TRBJ1-1	TRBD1	TRBV7-9	TGTGCCAGCAGCATCGGGGACAGACTGAACACTGAAGCTTTCTTT	CASSIGDRLNTEAFF
few	TRBJ2-7	NA	TRBV20-1	TGCAGTGCTAGACCTCAGGGTCACGAGCAGTACTTC	CSARPQGHEQYF